Below, 18 T cell receptor beta chains from the same sample are listed, as sequenced in a study of blood T cell repertoires in COVID-19. The repertoire was sequenced with immunoSEQ multiplex PCR; TCRdb's copy has only in-frame clones and lacks some. Of approximately 300,000 clones in the sample, around 90% were seen once. Sequencing used PBMCs or T cells enriched from blood (not recorded which). The receptors were sampled from a man aged 60-69 years who had recovered from COVID-19.

The chain carries TRBV7-6 and TRBJ2-7; no clear D gene. CDR3 length equals 12 residues. Trimming removed 5 bases from V and 13 bases from J, with 18 bases in between. Germline V gene sequence: CDR1 SGHVS, CDR2 FNYEAQ. The CDR3 spells CASSAPVSGFYF. In DNA, the CDR3 is TGTGCCAGCAGCGCCCCCGTCAGTGGTTTTTACTTC. Full variable domain (rest looked up from reference TRBV7-6 and TRBJ2-7): GAGVSQSPRYKVTKRGQDVALRCDPISGHVSLYWYRQALGQGPEFLTYFNYEAQQDKSGLPNDRFSAERPEGSISTLTIQRTEQRDSAMYRCASSAPVSGFYFGPGTRLTVT.

The chain uses TRBV30 and TRBJ1-2; a weak D match, TRBD1 (5 bases). This CDR3 has 11 residues. Trimming shortened V by 1 base and J by 7 bases, and 7 bases separated the two germline ends. The germline CDR1 and CDR2 sequences are GTSNPN and SVGIG (reference sequence). This chain's CDR3 is CAWSGGFGYTF. CDR3 bases: TGTGCCTGGAGTGGGGGCTTTGGCTACACCTTC.

This chain connects TRBV6-5 to TRBJ2-1; possibly TRBD1 for D (6 bases). Germline V gene sequence: CDR1 MNHEY, CDR2 SVGAGI. The CDR3 extends over 13 amino acids. The V end lost 6 bases, the J end lost 6 bases, and 12 bases lay between the germline ends. DNA of the CDR3: TGTGCCAGCAGGCTAACAGGGATCAATGAGCAGTTCTTC. Protein: CASRLTGINEQFF.

There are a few counts of this clone. CDR3 coding DNA: TGTGCCAGCAGCTCGGACATTTACAATCAGCCCCAGCATTTT. This gives the protein CASSSDIYNQPQHF. This chain connects TRBV7-2 to TRBJ1-5; tentatively, D is TRBD1 (5 bases). Germline loops: CDR1 SGHTA, CDR2 FQGNSA. The ends were cut back, 4 bases at V and 3 bases at J, with 10 bases in the middle. The length of the CDR3 is 14 residues. The whole variable domain, filled in from reference TRBV7-2 and TRBJ1-5, reads GAGVSQSPSNKVTEKGKDVELRCDPISGHTALYWYRQSLGQGLEFLIYFQGNSAPDKSGLPSDRFSAERTGGSVSTLTIQRTQQEDSAVYLCASSSDIYNQPQHFGDGTRLSIL.

The V call is TRBV3-1 (or the pseudogene TRBV3-2), the J call TRBJ1-3, with D possibly being TRBD1 (6 bases). The CDR3 totals 15 residues. The V gene lost 3 bases and the J gene lost 0 bases, with 9 bases spanning the gap. Germline loops: CDR1 LGHDT, CDR2 YNNKEL (reference sequence). CDR3: CASSQGTFSGNTIYF. The CDR3 nucleotides read TGTGCCAGCAGCCAGGGGACATTCTCTGGAAACACCATATATTTT.

This clone has a handful of counts. The chain uses TRBV6-2 or TRBV6-3 and TRBJ1-5; D is ambiguous. The CDR3 spans 14 residues. Germline V gives CDR1 MNHEY, CDR2 SVGEGT. Trimming removed 0 bases at V and 4 bases at J, with 7 bases between. CDR3 amino acids: CASSYSTGNQPQHF. In DNA, the CDR3 is TGTGCCAGCAGTTACTCGACGGGGAATCAGCCCCAGCATTTT.

The rearrangement uses TRBV6-5 and TRBJ2-7; D ambiguous. The length of the CDR3 is 12 residues. Germline V gene data show CDR1 as MNHEY and CDR2 as SVGAGI. Trimming shortened V by 7 bases and J by 0 bases, and 7 bases separated the two germline ends. The CDR3 loop is CASKFSSYEQYF. CDR3 DNA: TGTGCCAGCAAGTTTAGCTCCTACGAGCAGTACTTC.

The chain uses TRBV6-2 or TRBV6-3 and TRBJ2-3; 13 positions agree with TRBD2. J gave up 0 bases and V 0 bases, and 6 bases lay outside the gene matches. CDR1 and CDR2 (germline): MNHEY, SVGEGT. CDR3 size: 19 residues. This CDR3 is CASSYSSGGLAGSTDTQYF. The CDR3 DNA is TGTGCCAGCAGTTACTCATCCGGGGGACTAGCGGGAAGCACAGATACGCAGTATTTT.

This chain uses TRBV4-1 with TRBJ2-7, with a weak D call TRBD2 (6 bases). Per the germline V gene, CDR1 is MGHRA and CDR2 is YSYEKL. The CDR3 runs to 15 residues. V lost 0 bases to trimming and J lost 6 bases, with 15 bases between them. This chain's CDR3 is CASSQDRGRNIEQYF. CDR3 DNA sequence: TGCGCCAGCAGCCAAGATAGAGGGAGGAATATCGAGCAGTACTTC.

The V call is TRBV18, the J call TRBJ2-5, with 9 nucleotides matching TRBD1. The V and J ends lost 2 bases and 5 bases, in that order; junction bases with no gene match: 6. Germline CDR1 and CDR2: KGHSH and LQKENI. The CDR3 contains 15 residues. The CDR3 reads CASSPWTGVTETQYF. The CDR3 DNA reads TGTGCCAGCTCACCATGGACAGGGGTTACCGAGACCCAGTACTTC.

The chain is built from TRBV7-9 and TRBJ2-6; no clear D gene. In germline, CDR1 is SEHNR, CDR2 FQNEAQ (reference sequence). This CDR3 contains 15 residues. Trimming left V 5 bases short and J 0 bases short, with 8 bases between. The DNA for the CDR3 is TGTGCCAGCAGCCCACGAGCCTCTGGGGCCAACGTCCTGACTTTC. Protein sequence: CASSPRASGANVLTF.

The chain is built from TRBV5-8 and TRBJ2-1, with 12 bases matching TRBD2. Germline lookup yields CDR1 SGHTS and CDR2 YDEGEE. V gave up 4 bases and J gave up 4 bases; unmatched junction bases: 6. The CDR3 extends over 16 amino acids. The CDR3, as DNA: TGTGCCAGCAGCGTAGGGACTAGCGGGCTGTACAATGAGCAGTTCTTC. This encodes CASSVGTSGLYNEQFF.

The chain links TRBV12-5 to TRBJ2-5, with 9 bases matching TRBD1. Germline CDR1 reads LGHNT; CDR2 reads FRNRAP. The CDR3 sequence is 15 residues long. With 1 base clipped from V and 0 bases from J, the junction kept 0 bases outside the gene matches. The CDR3 spells CASGLGDRDQETQYF. CDR3 bases: TGTGCTAGTGGTTTGGGGGACAGGGACCAAGAGACCCAGTACTTC.

V gene TRBV6-1 combines with J gene TRBJ1-2, with a possible D match to TRBD1 (6 bases). Between the trimmed V and J ends, which lost 1 base and 1 base, there was a span of 10 bases. Germline lookup yields CDR1 MNHNS and CDR2 SASEGT. This CDR3 spans 15 amino acids. The DNA for the CDR3 is TGTGCCAGCAGTGAAGTCACAGGGATTAACTATGGCTACACCTTC. Protein sequence: CASSEVTGINYGYTF.

The genes are TRBV5-4 and TRBJ1-2; D is unresolved. This CDR3 has 12 residues. Per germline, CDR1 SGHNT and CDR2 YYREEE (reference sequence). Trimming cost V 2 bases and J 6 bases, with 8 bases left between them. CDR3 residues: CASSLHLDGYTF. The CDR3 DNA follows: TGTGCCAGCAGCTTACACCTCGATGGCTACACCTTC.

The CDR3 nucleotides are TGTGCCAGCAGCGGGACAGGGACCAACAATCAGCCCCAGCATTTT. Translated: CASSGTGTNNQPQHF. The chain has TRBV9 and TRBJ1-5, with 8 bases fitting TRBD1. The CDR3 extends over 15 amino acids. The junction had 5 bases not matched to a gene; V was cut back by 3 bases and J by 3 bases. The V gene's germline CDR1 is SGDLS and CDR2 YYNGEE.

This chain links TRBV6-2 or TRBV6-3 with TRBJ1-1; 8 positions agree with TRBD1. Germline values: CDR1 MNHEY, CDR2 SVGEGT. Trimming at V came to 5 bases and at J to 1 base, leaving 6 bases not matched to a gene. This CDR3 region has 15 residues. The CDR3 nucleotides read TGTGCCAGCAGTACTCCACAGGGGGGGAACACTGAAGCTTTCTTT. This gives the protein CASSTPQGGNTEAFF.

This clone was detected only once. The rearrangement links TRBV4-3 to TRBJ1-1, with 7 nucleotides matching TRBD1. Trimming removed 4 bases from V and 4 bases from J; junction bases left unmatched: 6. CDR1 and CDR2 (germline): LGHNA, YSLEER. CDR3 length: 14 residues. The DNA for the CDR3 is TGCGCCAGCAGCCGGAAAAGACAGGGCACTGAAGCTTTCTTT. Amino acids: CASSRKRQGTEAFF.